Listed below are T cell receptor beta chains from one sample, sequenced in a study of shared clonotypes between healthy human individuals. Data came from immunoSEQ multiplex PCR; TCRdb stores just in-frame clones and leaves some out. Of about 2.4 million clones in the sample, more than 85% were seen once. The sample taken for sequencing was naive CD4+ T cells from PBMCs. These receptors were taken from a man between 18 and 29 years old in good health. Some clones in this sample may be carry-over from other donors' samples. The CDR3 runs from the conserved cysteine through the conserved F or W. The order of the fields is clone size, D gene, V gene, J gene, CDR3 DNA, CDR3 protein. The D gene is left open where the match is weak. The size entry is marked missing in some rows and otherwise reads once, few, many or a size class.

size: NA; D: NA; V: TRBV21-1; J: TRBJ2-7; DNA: TGTGCCAGCAGCAAGCACCCACAATGGGCTGCGTCTGACGAGCAGTACTTC; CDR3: CASSKHPQWAASDEQYF
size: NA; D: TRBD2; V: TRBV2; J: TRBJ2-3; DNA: TGTGCCAGCAGTGGGCGACTAGCGGGAACCTATCCCACAGATACGCAGTATTTT; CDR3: CASSGRLAGTYPTDTQYF
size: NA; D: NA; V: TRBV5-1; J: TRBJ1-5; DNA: TGCGCCAGCAGGACAGGACCAAATCAGCCCCAGCATTTT; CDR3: CASRTGPNQPQHF
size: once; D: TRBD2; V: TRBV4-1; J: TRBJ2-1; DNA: TGCGCCAGCAGCCAAGAGGGACTAGCGGGAGGGTACAATGAGCAGTTCTTC; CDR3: CASSQEGLAGGYNEQFF
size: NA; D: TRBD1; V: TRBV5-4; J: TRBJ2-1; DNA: TGTGCCAGCAGCACACAGGGGTCCTACAATGAGCAGTTCTTC; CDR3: CASSTQGSYNEQFF
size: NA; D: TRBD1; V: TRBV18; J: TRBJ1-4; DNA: TGTGCCAGCTCACCGGCAGGGGGTGAAAAACTGTTTTTT; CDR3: CASSPAGGEKLFF
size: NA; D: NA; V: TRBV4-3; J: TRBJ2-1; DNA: TGCGCCAGCAGCCAAGTATCAGGGTCCCATGAGCAGTTCTTC; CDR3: CASSQVSGSHEQFF
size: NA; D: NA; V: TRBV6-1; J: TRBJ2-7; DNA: TGTGCCAGCAGGCTCGGTTGGGGGCCCGACTACGAGCAGTACTTC; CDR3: CASRLGWGPDYEQYF
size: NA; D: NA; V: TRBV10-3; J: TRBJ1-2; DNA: TGTGCCACCCAGGGACGTTCCGAGGGCTACACCTTC; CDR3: CATQGRSEGYTF
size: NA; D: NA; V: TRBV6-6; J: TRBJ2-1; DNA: TGTGCCAGCACCCGGCCTTCGGACCTTGATGAGCAGTTCTTC; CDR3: CASTRPSDLDEQFF
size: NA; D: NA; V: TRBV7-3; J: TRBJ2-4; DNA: TGTGCCAGCAGCCCGGACAACGCCAAAAACATTCAGTACTTC; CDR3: CASSPDNAKNIQYF
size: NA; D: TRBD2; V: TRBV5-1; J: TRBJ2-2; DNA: TGCGCCAGCAGCCTACTAGCGGGACAAGCCGGGGAGCTGTTTTTT; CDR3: CASSLLAGQAGELFF
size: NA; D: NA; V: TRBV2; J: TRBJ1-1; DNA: TGTGCCAGCATCAGACAGGTTCGCACTGAAGCTTTCTTT; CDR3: CASIRQVRTEAFF
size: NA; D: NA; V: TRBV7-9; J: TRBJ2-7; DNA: TGTGCCAGCAGCCAGCTGCAGGGGCGCTTCGAGCAGTACTTC; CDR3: CASSQLQGRFEQYF
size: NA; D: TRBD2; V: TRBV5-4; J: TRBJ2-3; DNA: TGTGCCAGCAGCTTAGCAGGACTAGCGGTCACAGATACGCAGTATTTT; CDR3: CASSLAGLAVTDTQYF
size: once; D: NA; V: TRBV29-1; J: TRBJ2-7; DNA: TGCAGCGCGCGCGGGACCACCTCCTACGAGCAGTACTTC; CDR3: CSARGTTSYEQYF
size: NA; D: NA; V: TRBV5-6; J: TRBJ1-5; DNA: TGTGCCAGCAGCTTGGGGGGGCCGGGCAATCAGCCCCAGCATTTT; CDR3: CASSLGGPGNQPQHF
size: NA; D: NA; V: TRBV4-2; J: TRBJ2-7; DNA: TGTGCCAGCAGCCAGGCCGGGACGGGCGAGCAGTACTTC; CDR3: CASSQAGTGEQYF
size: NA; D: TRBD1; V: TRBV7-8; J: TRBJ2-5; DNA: TGTGCCAGCAGCTCCAGAACTGGACAGGGGGGTTGGGAGACCCAGTACTTC; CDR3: CASSSRTGQGGWETQYF
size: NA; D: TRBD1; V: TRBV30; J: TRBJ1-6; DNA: TGTGCCTGGAGTGGGGACAGGGGTAATTCACCCCTCCACTTT; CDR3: CAWSGDRGNSPLHF
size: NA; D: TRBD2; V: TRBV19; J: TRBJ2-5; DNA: TGTGCCAGTAGCACTAGCGGGAGCTGGGAGACCCAGTACTTC; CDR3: CASSTSGSWETQYF
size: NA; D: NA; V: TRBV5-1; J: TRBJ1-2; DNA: TGCGCCAGCAGCTTGGATGTCGGAGGGTATGGCTACACCTTC; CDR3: CASSLDVGGYGYTF
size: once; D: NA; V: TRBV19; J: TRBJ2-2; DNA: TGTGCCTCCGGCAGGGCCAACACCGGGGAGCTGTTTTTT; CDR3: CASGRANTGELFF
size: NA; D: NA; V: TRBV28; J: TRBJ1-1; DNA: TGTGCCAGCAGTTTAATCGGGGGGGCCACTGAAGCTTTCTTT; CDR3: CASSLIGGATEAFF
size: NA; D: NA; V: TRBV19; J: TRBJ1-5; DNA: TGTGCCAGTAGTATCTCCTCGATCGGAAAGAACAATCAGCCCCAGCATTTT; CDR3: CASSISSIGKNNQPQHF
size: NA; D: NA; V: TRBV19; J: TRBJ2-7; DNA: TGTGCCAGTAGTATAGATACTAGGTCGGCGCAGCGCTACTACGAGCAGTACTTC; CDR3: CASSIDTRSAQRYYEQYF
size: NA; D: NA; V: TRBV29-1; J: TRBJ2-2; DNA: TGCAGCGTTTGGACATCTGTCACCGGGGAGCTGTTTTTT; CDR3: CSVWTSVTGELFF
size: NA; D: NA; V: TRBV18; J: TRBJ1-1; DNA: TGTGCCAGCTCCCCCACCGGGGGAGACACTGAAGCTTTCTTT; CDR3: CASSPTGGDTEAFF